The clone carrying this T cell receptor beta chain was seen just once. At one of its ends the junction is not consistent with the germline gene, which may arise from a read error. Starting material of 450 to 550 ng total RNA yielded TCR beta cDNA via a constant-region primer. Researchers made the TCR beta libraries by running three nested multiplex PCR rounds with slightly modified ARM-PCR. TRBV1-TRBV30 forward primers paired with a C-beta reverse primer were used in the first two PCR rounds, which ran about 11 cycles each. Using its own MiXCR run on the multiplex PCR reads, TCRdb lists one record per CDR3 protein. This table holds 75,000 or so distinct CDR3 sequences, roughly 69% found once. This sample was taken from a study of tumor-infiltrating lymphocytes in primary liver carcinoma. Study summary: Lesions, classed as T1-T3 N0M0, spanned about 4 to 10 cm across.

The tissue used was unsorted bulk material of roughly 17-33 mg. RNA and DNA were co-extracted from it with the AllPrep DNA/RNA mini kit. This CDR3 has 12 residues. The germline V gene encodes CDR1 SEHNR and CDR2 FQNEAQ (reference sequence). Sequencing used liver tumor tissue from sampling region 4. The sample's subset: tumor region T4, right-lateral pole. The chain has TRBV7-9 and TRBJ2-1, with D possibly TRBD2 on 5 matching bases. This clonotype originated in a man aged 35-49 years with primary liver carcinoma and hepatitis B virus infection. The CDR3 region is CGSGSGRHEQFF. The CDR3 DNA sequence: TGTGGCAGCGGAAGCGGACGTCATGAGCAGTTCTTC.